One TCR beta chain is described in this entry. These data come from a study of radiotherapy plus CTLA-4 blockade in lung cancer. Sequenced by immunoSEQ multiplex PCR; TCRdb stores in-frame clones only, minus some. The sample carries 49,000 or so clones, 65% to 85% recorded once. CDR1 is MNHEY and CDR2 is SVGAGI in the germline V gene. This CDR3 contains 14 residues. V lost 6 bases and J lost 3, with 15 bases in between. The chain is built from TRBV6-5 and TRBJ2-7; maybe TRBD1 (7 bases). This specimen consisted of peripheral blood, obtained from a patient treated with radiotherapy plus ipilimumab. This TCR came from a human donor with non-small cell lung cancer who had stable disease on radiotherapy plus ipilimumab. The CDR3 DNA sequence: TGTGCCAGCAGAGGGAACAGGGGAGGCTACGAGCAGTACTTC. Protein sequence: CASRGNRGGYEQYF.